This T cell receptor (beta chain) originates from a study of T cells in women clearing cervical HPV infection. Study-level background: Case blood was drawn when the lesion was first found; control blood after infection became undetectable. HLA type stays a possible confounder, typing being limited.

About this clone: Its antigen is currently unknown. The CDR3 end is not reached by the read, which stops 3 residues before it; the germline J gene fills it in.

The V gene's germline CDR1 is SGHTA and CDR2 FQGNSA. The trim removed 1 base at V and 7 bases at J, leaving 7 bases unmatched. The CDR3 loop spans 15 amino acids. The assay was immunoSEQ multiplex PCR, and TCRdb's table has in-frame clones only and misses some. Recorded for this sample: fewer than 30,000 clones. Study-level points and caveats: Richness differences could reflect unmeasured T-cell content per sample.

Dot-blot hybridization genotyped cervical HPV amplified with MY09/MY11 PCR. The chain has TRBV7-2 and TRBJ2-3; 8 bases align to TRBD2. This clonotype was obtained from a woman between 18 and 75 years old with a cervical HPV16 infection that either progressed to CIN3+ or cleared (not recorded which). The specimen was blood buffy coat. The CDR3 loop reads CASSLGGNSGNTQYF. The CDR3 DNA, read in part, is TGTGCCAGCAGCTTAGGGGGAAATAGCGGGAATACG.